The present entry profiles one T cell receptor beta chain with its context. Antigen: not known. CDR1 and CDR2 (germline): MDHEN, SYDVKM. V lost 7 bases, J lost 3 bases, and 15 bases lay in between. The CDR3 totals 14 residues. The source of the sample is a study of cytomegalovirus exposure and HLA in healthy donors. Whole-study results and caveats: In a later analysis, first-cohort TCR clusters were found to tend to co-occur in the 120 or so validation repertoires.

Clones were read by immunoSEQ multiplex PCR, and TCRdb kept only the in-frame ones, dropping some. The table has tens of thousands of clones, 96% seen once. The chain combines TRBV28 with TRBJ1-1; tentatively, D is TRBD1 (6 bases). Sequencing input: PBMCs. This receptor was taken from a man between 18 and 35 years old in good health and CMV-seropositive. In DNA, the CDR3 is TGTGCCAGCACCTTCCCTACAGGGTACACTGAAGCTTTCTTT. As protein: CASTFPTGYTEAFF.